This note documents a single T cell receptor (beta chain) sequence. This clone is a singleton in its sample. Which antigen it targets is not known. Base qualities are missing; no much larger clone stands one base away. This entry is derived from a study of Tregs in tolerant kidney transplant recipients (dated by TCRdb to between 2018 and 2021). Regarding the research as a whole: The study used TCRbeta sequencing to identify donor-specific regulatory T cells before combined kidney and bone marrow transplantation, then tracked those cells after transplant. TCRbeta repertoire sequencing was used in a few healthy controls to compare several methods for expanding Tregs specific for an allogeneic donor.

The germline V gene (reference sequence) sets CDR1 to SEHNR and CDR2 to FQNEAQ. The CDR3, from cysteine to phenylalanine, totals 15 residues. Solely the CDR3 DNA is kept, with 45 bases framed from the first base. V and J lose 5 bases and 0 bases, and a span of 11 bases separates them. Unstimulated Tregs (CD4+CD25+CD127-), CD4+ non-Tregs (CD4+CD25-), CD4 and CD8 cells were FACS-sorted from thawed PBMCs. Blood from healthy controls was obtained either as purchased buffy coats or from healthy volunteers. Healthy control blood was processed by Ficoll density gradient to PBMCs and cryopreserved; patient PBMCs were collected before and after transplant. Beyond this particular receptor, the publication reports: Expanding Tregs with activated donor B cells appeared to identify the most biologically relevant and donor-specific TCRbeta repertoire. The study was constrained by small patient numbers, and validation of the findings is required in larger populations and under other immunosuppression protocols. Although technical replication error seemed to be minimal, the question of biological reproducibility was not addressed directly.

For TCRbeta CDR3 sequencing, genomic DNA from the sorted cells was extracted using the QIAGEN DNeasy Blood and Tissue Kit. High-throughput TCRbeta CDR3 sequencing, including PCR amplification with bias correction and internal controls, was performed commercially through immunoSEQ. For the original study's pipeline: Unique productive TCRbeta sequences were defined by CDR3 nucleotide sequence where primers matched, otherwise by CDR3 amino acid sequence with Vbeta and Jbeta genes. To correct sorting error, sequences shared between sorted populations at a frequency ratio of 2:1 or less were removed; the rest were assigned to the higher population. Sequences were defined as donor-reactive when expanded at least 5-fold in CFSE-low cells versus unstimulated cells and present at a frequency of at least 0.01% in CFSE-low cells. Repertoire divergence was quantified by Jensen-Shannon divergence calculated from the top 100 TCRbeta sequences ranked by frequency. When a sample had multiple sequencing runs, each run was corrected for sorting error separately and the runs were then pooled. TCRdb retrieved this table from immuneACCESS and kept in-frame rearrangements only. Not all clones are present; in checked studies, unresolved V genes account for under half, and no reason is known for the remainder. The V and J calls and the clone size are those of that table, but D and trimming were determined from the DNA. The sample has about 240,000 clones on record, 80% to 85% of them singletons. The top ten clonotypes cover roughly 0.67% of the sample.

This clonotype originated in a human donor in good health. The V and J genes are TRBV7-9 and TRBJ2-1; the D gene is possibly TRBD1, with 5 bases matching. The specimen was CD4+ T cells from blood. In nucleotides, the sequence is TGTGCCAGCAGCCCTCCAGGGTTCTCCTACAATGAGCAGTTCTTC. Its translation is CASSPPGFSYNEQFF. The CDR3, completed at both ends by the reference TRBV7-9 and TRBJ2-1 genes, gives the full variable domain DTGVSQNPRHKITKRGQNVTFRCDPISEHNRLYWYRQTLGQGPEFLTYFQNEAQLEKSRLLSDRFSAERPKGSFSTLEIQRTEQGDSAMYLCASSPPGFSYNEQFFGPGTRLTVL.